Following are 26 T cell receptor delta chains from one sample sequenced in a study of γδ T cells in repeated Plasmodium falciparum infection (dated by TCRdb to the early 2020s). Vgamma9/Vdelta2+ and Vdelta2-negative gammadelta T cell populations were flow-sorted from peripheral blood mononuclear cells for bulk TCR repertoire analysis. To prepare the library, multiplex PCR was applied. Sequencing instrument: Illumina MiSeq. For TCRdb, the public reads were processed anew by CATT, and duplicate DNA sequences were folded into one row. Across this sample there are roughly 93,000 delta-chain clones, with 1.4% to 1.5% seen only once. Together, the top ten hold just under 9% of the sample. Sequencing was carried out using gamma-delta T cells from blood. The receptor source for this set is a pool of human donors (malaria-infected and uninfected, not separated).

This clone was counted only a few times. The mismatch at residue 17 between this DNA's translation and the TCRdb protein of a much larger clone likely reflects a read error; the protein shown is translated from the DNA. The V gene is TRDV1, the J gene TRDJ1, with 11 positions matching TRDD3. The J gene was not available in TCRdb and was assigned here by matching the DNA to germline segments. This CDR3 spans 21 amino acids. V shed 2 bases, J shed 10 bases, and the junction held 27 bases outside the gene matches. Looked up from germline, CDR1 is TSWWSYY and CDR2 is QGS. The CDR3 coding sequence is TGTGCTCTTGGGGAATTTCCCTATAATCACGTGGGGGATACGCGTATCAGGGGACTCATCTTT. It is translated as CALGEFPYNHVGDTRIRGLIF.

As to this clone: Translating this DNA gives a protein that differs at residue 13 from the TCRdb one, which belongs to a much larger clone; a read error is likely, and the protein shown is this translation. V usage is TRDV2 and J usage is TRDJ3; 12 bases are a match to TRDD3. The J gene, absent from TCRdb, was called here by matching the DNA to germline. The germline V gene has CDR1 GEAIGNYY and CDR2 EKD. The CDR3 loop spans 19 amino acids. The CDR3, as DNA: TGTGCCTGTGACACCGTACTGGGGGATACCTCCTGGGGCACCCGACAGATGTTTTTC. Translation: CACDTVLGDTSWGTRQMFF.

This clone has just a few counts. This DNA's translation and the protein TCRdb lists, from a much larger clone, do not match at residue 7, likely due to a read error; the protein shown is translated from the DNA. The chain joins TRDV2 to TRDJ1; D call uncertain. The J gene, absent from TCRdb, was called here by matching the DNA to germline. The CDR3 length is 15 residues. With 3 bases removed from V and 0 bases from J, the gap between germline ends came to 13 bases. Germline V gene data show CDR1 as GEAIGNYY and CDR2 as EKD. CDR3 sequence: CACDPLPPYTDKLIF. CDR3 nucleotides: TGTGCCTGTGACCCCTTGCCCCCGTACACCGATAAACTCATCTTT.

A remark on this clone: The protein that TCRdb holds for this DNA derives from a much larger clone and differs from the translated DNA at residue 5, which likely indicates a read error; the protein shown here is translated from the DNA. The J gene is TRDJ3, the V gene TRDV2; 7 positions agree with TRDD3. TCRdb lists no J gene, so it was determined here by aligning the DNA to germline. Germline assignment: CDR1 GEAIGNYY and CDR2 EKD. The CDR3 runs 18 residues. Trimming cost V 4 bases and J 0 bases; bases outside gene matches: 8. CDR3 in amino acids: CACDRWGLSSWDTRQMFF. CDR3 nucleotides: TGTGCCTGTGATCGCTGGGGGCTTAGCTCCTGGGACACCCGACAGATGTTTTTC.

Of note for this clone: This DNA translates differently at residue 10 from the TCRdb protein, which is that of a much larger clone; a read error is likely, and the protein shown is the DNA's own translation. The CDR3 protein is CACDSWGSQGSSWDTRQMFF. CDR3 nucleotides: TGTGCCTGTGACTCCTGGGGGTCGCAAGGAAGCTCCTGGGACACCCGACAGATGTTTTTC. V and J are TRDV2 and TRDJ3; TRDD3 matches 7 bases. TCRdb gives no J gene; it was assigned here by matching the DNA to germline. After removal of 3 bases from V and 0 bases from J, the junction contained 13 bases not matched to a gene. The CDR3 spans 20 residues. In germline, CDR1 is GEAIGNYY, CDR2 EKD.

This clone appeared a few times. The protein recorded in TCRdb matches a much larger clone and deviates from this DNA's translation at residue 10, suggesting a read error; the protein here is obtained by translating the DNA. The chain links TRDV1 to TRDJ1; no clear D gene. Per germline, CDR1 TSWWSYY and CDR2 QGS. The CDR3 totals 16 residues. With 1 base removed from V and 5 bases from J, the gap between germline ends came to 17 bases. In DNA, the CDR3 is TGTGCTCTTGGGGAACAGGCGTTACTGAGGGCTGATAAACTCATCTTT. Translation gives CALGEQALLRADKLIF.

Of note for this clone: This DNA's translation and the protein TCRdb lists, from a much larger clone, do not match at residue 8, likely due to a read error; the protein shown is translated from the DNA. The chain joins TRDV1 to TRDJ1; D unresolved. In germline, CDR1 is TSWWSYY, CDR2 QGS. The V end was cut by 1 base, the J end by 0 bases, with 18 bases between. The CDR3 runs 18 residues. This chain's CDR3 is CALGERTLGPMYTDKLIF. The CDR3 DNA follows: TGTGCTCTTGGGGAACGTACGCTTGGACCGATGTACACCGATAAACTCATCTTT.

Comment on this clone: This may be a read error, as it is one base from a much larger clone. V is TRDV1 and J is TRDJ1, with 8 nucleotides matching TRDD2. Here the J gene was assigned by germline matching of the DNA, as TCRdb has none. In germline, CDR1 is TSWWSYY, CDR2 QGS. The CDR3 length is 17 residues. This CDR3 is CALGVPFLKGYTDKLIF. CDR3 in DNA: TGTGCTCTCGGGGTTCCCTTCCTAAAGGGATACACCGATAAACTCATCTTT.

Note on this clone: The protein recorded in TCRdb matches a much larger clone and deviates from this DNA's translation at residue 11, suggesting a read error; the protein here is obtained by translating the DNA. V usage is TRDV3 and J usage is TRDJ1; TRDD3 agrees at 12 bases. TCRdb records no J gene; here it was assigned by comparing the DNA to germline. The CDR3 is made up of 17 amino acids. CDR1 is TVYSNPD and CDR2 is GDNSRS in the germline V gene (reference sequence). The trim removed 1 base at V and 1 base at J, leaving 10 bases unmatched. The CDR3 protein is CAFTSGGYVRCTDKLIF. The CDR3 nucleotides are TGTGCCTTTACCTCTGGGGGATACGTTCGGTGCACCGATAAACTCATCTTT.

This clone was seen ten or more times. TCRdb records a much larger clone's protein for this DNA, with a difference at residue 16 that likely arises from a read error; the protein given is the translation of the DNA. The J segment was not called; the V segment is TRDV2; the table's D call, TRDD3, was not checked against the DNA. Looked up from germline, CDR1 is GEAIGNYY and CDR2 is EKD. CDR3 length equals 17 residues. Written as DNA, the CDR3 is TGTGCCTGTGACACCGTAGGGGGATACGCGGATCCCGATAAACTCACCTTT. This encodes CACDTVGGYADPDKLTF.

In the case of this clone: A far bigger clonotype differs at one base, so this is likely a read error. Other nucleotide sequences from this sample produce the same CDR3. The V and J genes are TRDV2 and TRDJ1, with 13 bases lining up with TRDD3. TCRdb records no J gene; here it was assigned by comparing the DNA to germline. Germline loops: CDR1 GEAIGNYY, CDR2 EKD. The CDR3 has 19 residues. The CDR3 DNA reads TGTGCCTGCGACACCAAACTGGGGGATACGCCCCCTTACACCGATAAACTCATCTTT. The encoded protein is CACDTKLGDTPPYTDKLIF.

This clone was picked up a small number of times. A far larger clone is one base from this, pointing to a likely read error. This sample also contains other DNA sequences that code for the same CDR3. The V gene reported is TRDV2; the J gene is uncalled; the table gives TRDD3 as D, unverified against the DNA. This CDR3 spans 15 amino acids. In germline, CDR1 is GEAIGNYY, CDR2 EKD. The CDR3 sequence: CACVPLGDKRNKLIF. CDR3 DNA sequence: TGTGCCTGTGTCCCGTTGGGGGATAAGAGGAATAAGCTCATCTTT.

The table lists this clone with many counts. The protein TCRdb lists belongs to a much larger clone and differs from this DNA's translation at residue 14, which points to a read error; the protein shown is made from the DNA. The chain is built from TRDV2 and TRDJ3; the match to TRDD3 covers 9 bases. TCRdb carries no J gene annotation; the J gene was assigned here by matching the DNA with germline. Germline-derived CDR1 and CDR2 are GEAIGNYY and EKD. This CDR3 region has 19 residues. CDR3 DNA: TGTGCCTGTGACACCCTAGTGGGGGATAGTCCCTGGGACGCCCGACAGATGTTTTTC. Translated, it gives CACDTLVGDSPWDARQMFF.

This clone was recorded at least ten times. This chain uses TRDV1 with TRDJ1; 7 bases agree with TRDD2. The J gene comes from matching the DNA to germline here; TCRdb lacks it. V gave up 4 bases and J gave up 9 bases; unmatched junction bases: 26. Germline values: CDR1 TSWWSYY, CDR2 QGS. The CDR3 length is 19 residues. The CDR3 nucleotides read TGTGCTCTTGGGGGGATCCGCGCCTTCCTTCCCCGACGGACCGGGGAACTCATCTTT. Residues: CALGGIRAFLPRRTGELIF.

The sample holds many counts of this clone. This DNA's translation and the protein TCRdb lists, from a much larger clone, do not match at residue 14, likely due to a read error; the protein shown is translated from the DNA. The gene calls are TRDV1 and TRDJ1, with D perhaps matching TRDD3 (6 bases). Trimming pared 2 bases from V and 7 bases from J, leaving 26 bases between. Germline loops: CDR1 TSWWSYY, CDR2 QGS. The CDR3 runs to 18 residues. The CDR3 region is CALGESRVRLGIPGKLIF. The CDR3 DNA reads as TGTGCTCTTGGGGAAAGTCGGGTACGTTTGGGGATTCCCGGTAAACTCATCTTT.

A few counts support this clone. The translation of this DNA and the TCRdb protein of a much larger clone differ at residue 5, probably owing to a read error; the protein shown here is translated from the DNA. The chain combines TRDV2 with TRDJ1; 8 nucleotides line up with TRDD3. The J gene is not listed in TCRdb, so it was assigned here from a DNA match to germline. V was pared by 0 bases and J by 0 bases, with 8 bases of the junction left unmatched. This CDR3 is built from 17 residues. Germline lookup yields CDR1 GEAIGNYY and CDR2 EKD. The CDR3 spells CACDTLHRLGDTDKLIF. The CDR3 DNA sequence: TGTGCCTGTGACACCCTTCATCGACTGGGGGACACCGATAAACTCATCTTT.

Notes on this clone: The translation of this DNA and the TCRdb protein of a much larger clone differ at residue 12, probably owing to a read error; the protein shown here is translated from the DNA. The chain is built from TRDV2 and TRDJ1; 8 bases match TRDD3. The CDR3 sequence is 18 residues long. The germline CDR1 and CDR2 sequences are GEAIGNYY and EKD. V was pared by 3 bases and J by 1 base, with 15 bases of the junction left unmatched. CDR3 bases: TGTGCCTGTGACCCAAGTTTACTGGGGGTGCCGTGCACCGATAAACTCATCTTT. Translation gives CACDPSLLGVPCTDKLIF.

Only a few counts were recorded for this clone. The chain combines TRDV1 with TRDJ1, with D maybe TRDD3 (6 bases). No J gene is reported in TCRdb; it was inferred here by comparing the DNA with germline. This CDR3 is built from 19 residues. Germline V lookup: CDR1 TSWWSYY, CDR2 QGS. Trimming left V 0 bases short and J 0 bases short, with 20 bases between. The CDR3 spells CALGELEALGFYYTDKLIF. Written as DNA, the CDR3 is TGTGCTCTTGGGGAACTAGAAGCCCTGGGGTTCTACTACACCGATAAACTCATCTTT.

For this clone: Since a far larger clone is one base different, this is likely a read error. Additional DNA sequences in this sample encode the identical CDR3. The chain couples TRDV2 to TRDJ1; possibly TRDD3 for D (5 bases). Because TCRdb records no J gene, it was assigned here through a match of the DNA to germline. The CDR3 length is 16 residues. Germline CDR1 reads GEAIGNYY; CDR2 reads EKD. V was clipped by 7 bases and J by 1 base, with 21 bases between them. The CDR3 region is CACHTVTISGTDKLIF. For the CDR3, the DNA is TGTGCCTGCCATACGGTTACCATCTCTGGCACCGATAAACTCATCTTT.

The table lists this clone with a few counts. The protein TCRdb lists belongs to a much larger clone and differs from this DNA's translation at residue 3, which points to a read error; the protein shown is made from the DNA. The V call is TRDV1, the J call TRDJ1; TRDD3 matches at 10 bases. TCRdb offers no J gene call, so here the DNA was matched to germline to obtain one. Germline-derived CDR1 and CDR2 are TSWWSYY and QGS. The CDR3 loop spans 22 amino acids. CDR3 amino acids: CAFGELGGGYAPRPSYTDKLIF. In nucleotides, the CDR3 is TGTGCTTTTGGGGAACTAGGGGGGGGATACGCGCCGAGGCCCTCGTACACCGATAAACTCATCTTT.

This clone was counted a few times. With only one base between it and a far larger clone, this is likely a read error. At the DNA level, this CDR3 is encoded by other sequences in the same sample as well. The rearrangement links TRDV2 to TRDJ2, with 11 nucleotides matching TRDD3. No J gene was available from TCRdb, and it was assigned here by a germline match of the DNA. The germline V gene has CDR1 GEAIGNYY and CDR2 EKD. There are 19 residues in the CDR3. The CDR3 here is CACDTLDWGITNLTAQLFF. The CDR3 bases are TGTGCTTGTGACACTTTAGACTGGGGGATAACCAATTTGACAGCACAACTCTTCTTT.

This clone was seen repeatedly, ten times or more. A far larger clone is one base from this, pointing to a likely read error. This CDR3 is also generated by other DNA sequences in the sample. V is TRDV2 and J is TRDJ1, with 12 bases that match TRDD3. This CDR3 comprises 17 residues. Looked up from germline, CDR1 is GEAIGNYY and CDR2 is EKD. Here the CDR3 reads CACDTGYWGIQPDKLIF. The CDR3 coding sequence is TGTGCCTGTGACACCGGCTACTGGGGGATACAACCCGATAAGCTCATCTTT.

This clone was seen more than once but under ten times. TCRdb shows a much larger clone's protein in place of this DNA's translation, and the two differ at residue 10, likely through a read error; the protein shown is translated from the DNA. This sequence joins TRDV2 and TRDJ1; TRDD3 matches at 13 bases. Germline lookup yields CDR1 GEAIGNYY and CDR2 EKD. With V trimmed by 6 bases and J by 1 base, 7 bases remained unmatched. The CDR3 has 16 amino acids. The chain's CDR3 is CACTGGYAGGTDKLIF. CDR3 DNA sequence: TGTGCCTGTACTGGGGGATACGCTGGGGGCACCGATAAACTCATCTTT.

This clone was detected only a few times. A read error likely explains why the TCRdb protein, taken from a much larger clone, differs from this DNA's translation at residue 11; the protein shown is translated from the DNA. The chain is built from TRDV1 and TRDJ2, with TRDD3 matching 10 bases. As TCRdb names no J gene, one was assigned here on the basis of a DNA match to germline. Trimming took 2 bases from V and 1 from J; bases not matched to a gene: 10. Per germline, CDR1 TSWWSYY and CDR2 QGS. The CDR3 spans 19 residues. CDR3 nucleotides: TGTGCTCTTGGGGAAGTCTCTTACTGGGGGATGGGTTTGACAGCACAACTCTTCTTT. Residues: CALGEVSYWGMGLTAQLFF.

Note on this clone: A far larger clone is a single base away, which makes a read error likely. In the same sample, other DNA sequences code for this CDR3. The J gene is uncalled and the V gene is TRDV2; the table's D call TRDD3 went unverified against the DNA. Per germline, CDR1 GEAIGNYY and CDR2 EKD. The CDR3 has 12 residues. The CDR3 bases are TGTGCCTGTGACACTGGGAAGGGTAAACTTATCTTT. This translates into CACDTGKGKLIF.

This clone came up a few times. The protein TCRdb gives is from a much larger clone and does not agree with this DNA's translation at residue 20, likely a read error; the protein shown here comes from the DNA. The V gene is listed as TRDV1; no J gene was called; TRDD3 is the table's D call and was not checked against the DNA. There are 22 residues in the CDR3. From germline, CDR1 is TSWWSYY and CDR2 QGS. In DNA form, the CDR3 reads TGTGCTCTTGGGGAAACCCAAATTACTTCCTACGCGGGGGACACCCTCACCGATAAACCCATCTTT. Amino acids: CALGETQITSYAGDTLTDKPIF.